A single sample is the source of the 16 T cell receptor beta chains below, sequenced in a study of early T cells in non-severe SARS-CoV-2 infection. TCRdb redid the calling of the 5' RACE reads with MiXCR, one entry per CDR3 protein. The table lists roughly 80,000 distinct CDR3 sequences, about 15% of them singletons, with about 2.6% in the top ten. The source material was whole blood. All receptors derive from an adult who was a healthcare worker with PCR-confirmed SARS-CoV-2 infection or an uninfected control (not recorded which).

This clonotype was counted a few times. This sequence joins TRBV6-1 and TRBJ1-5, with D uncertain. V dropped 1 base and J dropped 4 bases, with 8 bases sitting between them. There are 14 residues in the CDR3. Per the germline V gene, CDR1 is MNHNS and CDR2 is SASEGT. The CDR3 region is CASSEGLTNQPQHF. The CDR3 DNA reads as TGTGCCAGCAGTGAAGGCCTTACTAATCAGCCCCAGCATTTT.

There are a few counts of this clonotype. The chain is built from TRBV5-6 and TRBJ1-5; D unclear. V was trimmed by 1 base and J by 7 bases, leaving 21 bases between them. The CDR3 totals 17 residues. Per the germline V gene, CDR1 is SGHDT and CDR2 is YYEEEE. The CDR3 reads CASSLRGNGMVGQPQHF. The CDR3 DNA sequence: TGTGCCAGCAGCTTGAGAGGAAACGGGATGGTTGGCCAGCCCCAGCATTTT.

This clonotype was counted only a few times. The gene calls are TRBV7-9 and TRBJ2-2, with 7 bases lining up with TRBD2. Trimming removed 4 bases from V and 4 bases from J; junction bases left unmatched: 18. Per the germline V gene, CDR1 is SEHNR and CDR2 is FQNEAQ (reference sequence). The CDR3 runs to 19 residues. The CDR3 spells CASSWGSGTPPRITGELFF. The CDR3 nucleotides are TGTGCCAGCAGCTGGGGAAGCGGGACTCCTCCCCGAATCACCGGGGAGCTGTTTTTT.

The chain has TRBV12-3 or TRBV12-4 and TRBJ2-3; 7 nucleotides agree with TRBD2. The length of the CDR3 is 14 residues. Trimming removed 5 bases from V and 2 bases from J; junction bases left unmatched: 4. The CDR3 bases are TGTGCCAGCAGTACCGGGGGGTCCACAGATACGCAGTATTTT. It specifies CASSTGGSTDTQYF.

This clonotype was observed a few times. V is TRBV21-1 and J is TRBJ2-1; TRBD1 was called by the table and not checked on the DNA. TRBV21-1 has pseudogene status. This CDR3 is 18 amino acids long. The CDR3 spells CASSSQTGTSSSYNEQFF. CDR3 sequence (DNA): TGTGCCAGCAGCTCACAAACCGGGACCTCGAGCTCCTACAATGAGCAGTTCTTC.

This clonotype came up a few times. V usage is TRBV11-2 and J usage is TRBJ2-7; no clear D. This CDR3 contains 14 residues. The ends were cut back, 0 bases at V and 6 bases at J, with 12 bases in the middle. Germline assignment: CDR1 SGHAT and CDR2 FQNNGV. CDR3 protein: CASSLEWEGREQYF. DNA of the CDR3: TGTGCCAGCAGCTTAGAGTGGGAAGGGCGCGAGCAGTACTTC.

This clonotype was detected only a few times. The CDR3 bases are TGTGCCAGCAGCTTAGGGGGGTCGGCCAATTCACCCCTCCACTTT. Protein sequence: CASSLGGSANSPLHF. The chain links TRBV7-3 to TRBJ1-6, with D tentatively TRBD1 (5 bases). V was cut by 2 bases and J by 7 bases, with 12 bases left in between. This CDR3 comprises 15 residues. The germline gives CDR1 SGHTA, CDR2 FQGTGA.

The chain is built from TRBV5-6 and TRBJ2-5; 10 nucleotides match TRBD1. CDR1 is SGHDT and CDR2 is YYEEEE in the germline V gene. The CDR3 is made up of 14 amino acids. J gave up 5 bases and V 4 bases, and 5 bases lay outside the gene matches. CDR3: CASSRDRGGETQYF. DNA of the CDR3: TGTGCCAGCAGCCGGGACAGGGGAGGGGAGACCCAGTACTTC.

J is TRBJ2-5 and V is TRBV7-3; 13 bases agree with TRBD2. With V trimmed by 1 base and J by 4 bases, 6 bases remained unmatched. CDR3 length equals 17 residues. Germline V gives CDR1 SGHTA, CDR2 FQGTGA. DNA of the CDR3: TGTGCCAGCAGCTTAATTGGACTAGCGGGAGTAGGAGAGACCCAGTACTTC. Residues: CASSLIGLAGVGETQYF.

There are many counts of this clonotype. In DNA form, the CDR3 reads TGTGCCAGCGGGGTGGGGCGAGAGACCCAGTACTTC. This gives the protein CASGVGRETQYF. The chain carries TRBV27 and TRBJ2-5; TRBD1 is a possible D gene (5 bases). Germline CDR1 reads MNHEY; CDR2 reads SMNVEV (reference sequence). Trimming shortened V by 8 bases and J by 4 bases, and 11 bases separated the two germline ends. The CDR3 is 12 amino acids.

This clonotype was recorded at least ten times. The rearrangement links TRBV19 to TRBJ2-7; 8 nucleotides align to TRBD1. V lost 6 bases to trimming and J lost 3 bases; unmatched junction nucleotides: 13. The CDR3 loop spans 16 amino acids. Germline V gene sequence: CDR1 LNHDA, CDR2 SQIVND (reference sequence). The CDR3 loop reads CASSLEGTGQYYEQYF. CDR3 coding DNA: TGTGCCAGTAGCCTAGAGGGGACAGGCCAATACTACGAGCAGTACTTC.

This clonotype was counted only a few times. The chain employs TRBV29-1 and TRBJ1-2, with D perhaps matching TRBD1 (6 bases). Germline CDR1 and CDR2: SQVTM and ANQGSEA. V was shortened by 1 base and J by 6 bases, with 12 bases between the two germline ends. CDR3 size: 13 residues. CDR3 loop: CSVEVYRVHGYTF. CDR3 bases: TGCAGCGTTGAAGTGTACAGGGTTCATGGCTACACCTTC. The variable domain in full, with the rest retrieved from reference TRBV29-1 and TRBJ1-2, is SAVISQKPSRDICQRGTSLTIQCQVDSQVTMMFWYRQQPGQSLTLIATANQGSEATYESGFVIDKFPISRPNLTFSTLTVSNMSPEDSSIYLCSVEVYRVHGYTFGSGTRLTVV.

For the CDR3, the DNA is TGTGCCAGATCAGCGGGGGGGAAAAATGAGCAGTTCTTC. This encodes CARSAGGKNEQFF. The chain employs TRBV30 and TRBJ2-1; 10 positions agree with TRBD2. This CDR3 is built from 13 residues. J lost 7 bases, V lost 8 bases, and 8 bases had no gene match. CDR1 GTSNPN and CDR2 SVGIG come from the germline V gene (reference sequence).

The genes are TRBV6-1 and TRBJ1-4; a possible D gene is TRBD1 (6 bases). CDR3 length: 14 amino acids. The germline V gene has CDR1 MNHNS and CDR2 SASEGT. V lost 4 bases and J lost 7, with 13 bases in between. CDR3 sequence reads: CASSVTGSGEKLFF. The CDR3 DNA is TGTGCCAGCAGTGTTACAGGGTCTGGTGAAAAACTGTTTTTT.

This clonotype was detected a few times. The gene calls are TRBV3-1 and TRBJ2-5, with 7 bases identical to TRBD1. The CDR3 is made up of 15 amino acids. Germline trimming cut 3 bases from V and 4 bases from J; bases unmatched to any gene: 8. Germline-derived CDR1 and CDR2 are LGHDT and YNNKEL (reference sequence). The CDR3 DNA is TGTGCCAGCAGCCAGAAGGGGGCGCGTCCAGAGACCCAGTACTTC. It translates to CASSQKGARPETQYF.

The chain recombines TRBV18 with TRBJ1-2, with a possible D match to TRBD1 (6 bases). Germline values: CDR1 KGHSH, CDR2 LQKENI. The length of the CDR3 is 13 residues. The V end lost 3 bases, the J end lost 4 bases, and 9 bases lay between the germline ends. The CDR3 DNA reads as TGTGCCAGCTCACCCCAGGACAGCTATGGCTACACCTTC. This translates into CASSPQDSYGYTF.